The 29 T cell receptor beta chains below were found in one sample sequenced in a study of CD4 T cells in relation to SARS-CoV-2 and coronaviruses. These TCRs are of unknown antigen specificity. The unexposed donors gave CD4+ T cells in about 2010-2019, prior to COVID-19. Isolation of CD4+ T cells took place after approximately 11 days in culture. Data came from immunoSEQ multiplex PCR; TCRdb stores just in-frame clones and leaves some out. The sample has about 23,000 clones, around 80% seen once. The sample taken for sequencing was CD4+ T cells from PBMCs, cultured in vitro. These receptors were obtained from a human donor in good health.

The chain's CDR3 is CASSYGGGQETQYF. The CDR3 DNA is TGTGCCAGCAGCTATGGCGGGGGACAAGAGACCCAGTACTTC. The rearrangement links TRBV7-2 to TRBJ2-5, with TRBD2 identical over 7 bases. The length of the CDR3 is 14 residues. Trimming took 4 bases from V and 2 from J; bases not matched to a gene: 4. Germline loops: CDR1 SGHTA, CDR2 FQGNSA.

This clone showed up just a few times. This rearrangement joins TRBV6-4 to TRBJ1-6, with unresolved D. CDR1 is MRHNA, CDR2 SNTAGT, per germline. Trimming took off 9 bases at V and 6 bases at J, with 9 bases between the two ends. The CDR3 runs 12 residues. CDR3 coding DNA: TGTGCCAGAAATGGGGTTAATTCACCCCTCCACTTT. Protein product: CARNGVNSPLHF.

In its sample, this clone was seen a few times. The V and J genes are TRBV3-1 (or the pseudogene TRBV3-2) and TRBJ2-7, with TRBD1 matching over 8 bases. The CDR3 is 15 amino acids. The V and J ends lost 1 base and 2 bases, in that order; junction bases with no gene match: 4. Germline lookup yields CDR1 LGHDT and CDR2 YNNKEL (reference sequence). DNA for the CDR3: TGTGCCAGCAGCCAAGCGGCAGGGGGCACCTACGAGCAGTACTTC. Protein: CASSQAAGGTYEQYF.

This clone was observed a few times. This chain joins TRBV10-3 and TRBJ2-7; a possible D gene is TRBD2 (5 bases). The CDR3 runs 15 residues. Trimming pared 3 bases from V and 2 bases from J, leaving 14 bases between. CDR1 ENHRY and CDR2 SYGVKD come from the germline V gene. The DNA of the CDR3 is TGTGCCATCAGTGATTCTCTAGCTAGCACCTACGAGCAGTACTTC. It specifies CAISDSLASTYEQYF.

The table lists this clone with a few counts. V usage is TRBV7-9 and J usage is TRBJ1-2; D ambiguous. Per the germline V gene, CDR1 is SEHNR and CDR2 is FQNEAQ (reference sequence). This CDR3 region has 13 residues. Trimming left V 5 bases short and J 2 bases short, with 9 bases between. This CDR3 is CASSGMMNYGYTF. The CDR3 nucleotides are TGTGCCAGCAGCGGGATGATGAACTATGGCTACACCTTC.

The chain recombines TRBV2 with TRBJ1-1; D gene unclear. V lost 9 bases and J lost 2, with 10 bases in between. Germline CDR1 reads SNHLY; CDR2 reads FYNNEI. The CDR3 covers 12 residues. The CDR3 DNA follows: TGTGCCAGTCTTAAACGAAACACTGAAGCTTTCTTT. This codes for CASLKRNTEAFF.

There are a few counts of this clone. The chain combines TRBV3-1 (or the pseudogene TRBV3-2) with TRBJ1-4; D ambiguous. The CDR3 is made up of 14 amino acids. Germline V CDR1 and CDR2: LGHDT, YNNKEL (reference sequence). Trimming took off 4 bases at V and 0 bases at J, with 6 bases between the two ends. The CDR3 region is CASSLASTNEKLFF. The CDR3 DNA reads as TGTGCCAGCAGCCTGGCATCAACTAATGAAAAACTGTTTTTT.

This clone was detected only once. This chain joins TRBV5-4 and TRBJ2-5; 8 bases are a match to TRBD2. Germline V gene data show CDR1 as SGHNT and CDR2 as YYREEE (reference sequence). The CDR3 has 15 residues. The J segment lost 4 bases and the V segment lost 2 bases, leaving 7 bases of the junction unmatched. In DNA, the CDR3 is TGTGCCAGCAGCTTAAGCGGGGGCAGGGGAGAGACCCAGTACTTC. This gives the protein CASSLSGGRGETQYF.

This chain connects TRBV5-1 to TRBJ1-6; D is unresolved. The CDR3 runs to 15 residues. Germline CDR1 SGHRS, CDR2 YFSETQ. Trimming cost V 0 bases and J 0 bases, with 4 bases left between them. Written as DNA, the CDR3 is TGCGCCAGCAGCTTGGCAGGCTCCTATAATTCACCCCTCCACTTT. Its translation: CASSLAGSYNSPLHF. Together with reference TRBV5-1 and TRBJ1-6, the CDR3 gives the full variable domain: KAGVTQTPRYLIKTRGQQVTLSCSPISGHRSVSWYQQTPGQGLQFLFEYFSETQRNKGNFPGRFSGRQFSNSRSEMNVSTLELGDSALYLCASSLAGSYNSPLHFGNGTRLTVT.

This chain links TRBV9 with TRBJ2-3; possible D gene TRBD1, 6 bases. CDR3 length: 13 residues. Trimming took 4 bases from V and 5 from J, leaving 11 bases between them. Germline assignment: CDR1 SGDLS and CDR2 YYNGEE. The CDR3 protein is CASSFSQGDTQYF. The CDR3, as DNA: TGTGCCAGCAGCTTTTCACAGGGAGATACGCAGTATTTT.

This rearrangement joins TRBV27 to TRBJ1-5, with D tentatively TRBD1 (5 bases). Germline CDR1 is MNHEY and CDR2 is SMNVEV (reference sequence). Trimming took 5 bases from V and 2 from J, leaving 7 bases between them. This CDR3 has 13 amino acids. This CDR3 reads CASSLQGNQPQHF. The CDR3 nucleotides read TGTGCCAGCAGTCTACAGGGCAATCAGCCCCAGCATTTT.

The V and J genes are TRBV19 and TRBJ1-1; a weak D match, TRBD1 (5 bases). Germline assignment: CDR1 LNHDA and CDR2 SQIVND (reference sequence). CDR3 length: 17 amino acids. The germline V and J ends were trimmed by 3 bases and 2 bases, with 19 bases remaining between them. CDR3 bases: TGTGCCAGTAGTATCTCGGGACGAGTCGGAGTCAACACTGAAGCTTTCTTT. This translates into CASSISGRVGVNTEAFF.

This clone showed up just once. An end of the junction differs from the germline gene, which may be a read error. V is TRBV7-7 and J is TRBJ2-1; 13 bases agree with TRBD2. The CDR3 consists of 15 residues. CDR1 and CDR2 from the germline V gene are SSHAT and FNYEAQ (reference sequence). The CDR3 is CASSRGTSGNNEQFF. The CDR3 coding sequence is TGTGCTAGCAGCAGAGGGACTAGCGGGAACAATGAGCAGTTCTTC.

CDR3 sequence: CASRRGTDASYEQYF. The CDR3 nucleotides read TGCGCCAGCAGACGTGGGACGGATGCTTCCTACGAGCAGTACTTC. The J gene is TRBJ2-7, the V gene TRBV5-1; D possibly uses TRBD1 or TRBD2 (5 bases each). The CDR3 sequence is 15 residues long. Deletions cut 5 bases from V and 1 base from J, with 16 bases between. Germline CDR1 reads SGHRS; CDR2 reads YFSETQ.

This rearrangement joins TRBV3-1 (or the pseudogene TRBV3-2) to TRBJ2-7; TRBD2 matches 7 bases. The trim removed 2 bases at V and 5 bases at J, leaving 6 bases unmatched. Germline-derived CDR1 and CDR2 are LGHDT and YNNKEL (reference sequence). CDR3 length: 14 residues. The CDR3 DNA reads TGTGCCAGCAGCCAATCGTCCGCGGGGGACGAGCAGTACTTC. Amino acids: CASSQSSAGDEQYF.

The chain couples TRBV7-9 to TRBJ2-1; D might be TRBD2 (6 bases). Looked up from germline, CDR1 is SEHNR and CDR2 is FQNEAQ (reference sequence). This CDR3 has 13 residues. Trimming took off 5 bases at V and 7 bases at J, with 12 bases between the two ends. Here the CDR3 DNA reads TGTGCCAGCAGCCGCGGGGCCCCAAATGAGCAGTTCTTC. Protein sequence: CASSRGAPNEQFF.

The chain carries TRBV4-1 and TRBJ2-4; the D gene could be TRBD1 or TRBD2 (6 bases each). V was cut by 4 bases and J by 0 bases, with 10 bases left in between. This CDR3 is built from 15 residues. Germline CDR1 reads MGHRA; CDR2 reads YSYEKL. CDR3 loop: CASSLQGLAKNIQYF. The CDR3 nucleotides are TGCGCCAGCAGCCTACAGGGACTAGCCAAAAACATTCAGTACTTC.

CDR3: CASSPMPGQGVEKLFF. CDR3 nucleotide sequence: TGTGCCAGCAGCCCAATGCCGGGACAGGGGGTTGAAAAACTGTTTTTT. The rearrangement joins TRBV6-6 to TRBJ1-4; 11 positions match TRBD1. J lost 7 bases, V lost 6 bases, and 10 bases had no gene match. The CDR3 contains 16 residues. Germline V gene sequence: CDR1 MNHNY, CDR2 SVGAGI (reference sequence).

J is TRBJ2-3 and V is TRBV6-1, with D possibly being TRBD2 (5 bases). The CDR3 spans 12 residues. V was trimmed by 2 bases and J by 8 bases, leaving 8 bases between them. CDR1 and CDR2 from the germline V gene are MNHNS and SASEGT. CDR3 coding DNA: TGTGCCAGCAGTGAACTCGCGGGTACGCAGTATTTT. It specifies CASSELAGTQYF.

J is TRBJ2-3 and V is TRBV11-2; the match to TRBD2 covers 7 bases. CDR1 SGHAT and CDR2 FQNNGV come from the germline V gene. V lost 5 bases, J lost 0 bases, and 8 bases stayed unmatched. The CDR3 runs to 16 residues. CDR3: CASSDRLAASTDTQYF. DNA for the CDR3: TGTGCCAGCAGCGATCGACTAGCAGCAAGCACAGATACGCAGTATTTT.

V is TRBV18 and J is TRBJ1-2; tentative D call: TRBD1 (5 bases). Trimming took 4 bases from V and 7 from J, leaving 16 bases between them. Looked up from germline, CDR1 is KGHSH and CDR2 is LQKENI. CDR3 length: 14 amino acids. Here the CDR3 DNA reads TGTGCCAGCTCACAGGATGTAATTCAGGGTGGCTACACCTTC. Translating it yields CASSQDVIQGGYTF.

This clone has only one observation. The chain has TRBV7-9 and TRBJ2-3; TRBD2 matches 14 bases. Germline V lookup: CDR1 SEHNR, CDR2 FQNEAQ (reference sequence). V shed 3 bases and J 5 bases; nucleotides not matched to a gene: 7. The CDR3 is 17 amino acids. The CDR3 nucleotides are TGTGCCAGCAGCTTGGGACTAGCGGGGGAGAATGGAGATACGCAGTATTTT. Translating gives CASSLGLAGENGDTQYF.

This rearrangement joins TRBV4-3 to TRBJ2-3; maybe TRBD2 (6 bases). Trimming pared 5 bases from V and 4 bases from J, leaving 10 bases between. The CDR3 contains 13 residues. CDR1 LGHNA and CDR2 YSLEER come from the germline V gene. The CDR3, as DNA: TGCGCCAGCAGCTCGAGGAGGGCAGATACGCAGTATTTT. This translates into CASSSRRADTQYF.

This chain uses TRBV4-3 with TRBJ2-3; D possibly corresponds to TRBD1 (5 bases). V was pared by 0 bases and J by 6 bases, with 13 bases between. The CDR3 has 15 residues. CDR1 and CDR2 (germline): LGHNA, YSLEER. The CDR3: CASSQEWQPGDTQYF. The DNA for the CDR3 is TGCGCCAGCAGCCAAGAGTGGCAGCCAGGGGATACGCAGTATTTT.

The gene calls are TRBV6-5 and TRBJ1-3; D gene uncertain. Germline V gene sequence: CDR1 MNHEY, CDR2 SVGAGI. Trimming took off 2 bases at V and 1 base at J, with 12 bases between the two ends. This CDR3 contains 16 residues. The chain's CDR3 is CASSYQWSQSGNTIYF. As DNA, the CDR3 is TGTGCCAGCAGTTACCAGTGGTCGCAGTCTGGAAACACCATATATTTT.

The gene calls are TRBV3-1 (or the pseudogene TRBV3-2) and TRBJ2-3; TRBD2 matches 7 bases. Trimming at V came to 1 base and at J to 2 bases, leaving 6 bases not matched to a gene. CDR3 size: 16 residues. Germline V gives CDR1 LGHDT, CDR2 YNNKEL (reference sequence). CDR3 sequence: CASSQGPSGNTDTQYF. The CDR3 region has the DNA TGTGCCAGCAGCCAAGGACCTAGCGGCAACACAGATACGCAGTATTTT.

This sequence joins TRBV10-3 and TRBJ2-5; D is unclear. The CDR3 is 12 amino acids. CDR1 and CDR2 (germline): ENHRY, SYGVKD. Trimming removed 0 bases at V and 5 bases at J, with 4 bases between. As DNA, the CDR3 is TGTGCCATCAGTGAGTCGAGTGAGACCCAGTACTTC. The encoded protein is CAISESSETQYF.

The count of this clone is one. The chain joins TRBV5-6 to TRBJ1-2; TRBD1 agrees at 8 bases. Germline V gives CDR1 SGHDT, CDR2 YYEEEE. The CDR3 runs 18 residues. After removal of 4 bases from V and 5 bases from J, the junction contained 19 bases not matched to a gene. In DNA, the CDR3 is TGTGCCAGCAGCCCAAGGTTTATGACAGCCCACAGGGGGTATGGCTACACCTTC. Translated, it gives CASSPRFMTAHRGYGYTF.

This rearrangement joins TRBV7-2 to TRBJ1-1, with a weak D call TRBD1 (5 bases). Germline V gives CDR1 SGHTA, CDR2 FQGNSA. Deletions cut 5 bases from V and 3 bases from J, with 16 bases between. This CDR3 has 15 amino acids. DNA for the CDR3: TGTGCCAGCAGCCCCAGGGAGGGGAGGTACACTGAAGCTTTCTTT. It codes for CASSPREGRYTEAFF.